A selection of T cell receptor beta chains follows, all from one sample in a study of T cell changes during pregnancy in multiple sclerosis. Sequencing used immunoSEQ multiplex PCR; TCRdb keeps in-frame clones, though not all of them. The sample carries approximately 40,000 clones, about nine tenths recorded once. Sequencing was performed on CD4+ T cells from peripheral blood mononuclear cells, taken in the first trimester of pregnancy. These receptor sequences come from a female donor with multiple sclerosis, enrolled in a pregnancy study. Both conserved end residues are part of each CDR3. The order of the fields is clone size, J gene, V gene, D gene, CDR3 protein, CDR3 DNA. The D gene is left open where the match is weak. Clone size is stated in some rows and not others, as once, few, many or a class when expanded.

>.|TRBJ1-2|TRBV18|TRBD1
CASSPTGDDYGYTF
TGTGCCAGCTCACCGACAGGGGATGACTATGGCTACACCTTC
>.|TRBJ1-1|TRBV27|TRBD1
CASKRQGLNTEAFF
TGTGCCAGCAAAAGACAGGGCCTGAACACTGAAGCTTTCTTT
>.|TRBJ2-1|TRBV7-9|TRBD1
CASSPTGTRNNEQFF
TGTGCCAGCAGCCCGACAGGGACCCGGAACAATGAGCAGTTCTTC
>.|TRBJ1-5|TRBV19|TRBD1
CASSIVTGGNQPQHF
TGTGCCAGTAGTATTGTGACAGGGGGAAATCAGCCCCAGCATTTT
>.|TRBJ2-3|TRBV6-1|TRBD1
CASSSQTGADTQYF
TGTGCCAGCAGTTCTCAAACAGGGGCAGATACGCAGTATTTT
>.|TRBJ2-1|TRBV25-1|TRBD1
CASSEKSRDSLSYNEQFF
TGTGCCAGCAGTGAAAAATCCCGGGACAGTTTAAGCTACAATGAGCAGTTCTTC
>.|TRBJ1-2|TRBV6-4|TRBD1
CASSVDRDYGYTF
TGTGCCAGCAGTGTAGACAGGGACTATGGCTACACCTTC
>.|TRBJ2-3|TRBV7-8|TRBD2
CASSLAGGTTDTQYF
TGTGCCAGCAGTTTAGCGGGAGGAACGACAGATACGCAGTATTTT
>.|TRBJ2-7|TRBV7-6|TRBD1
CASSPTLVVTGAQGYEQYF
TGTGCCAGCAGCCCGACCCTGGTGGTCACAGGGGCCCAAGGGTACGAGCAGTACTTC
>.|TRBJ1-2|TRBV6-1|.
CASSERDYGYTF
TGTGCCAGCAGTGAGCGGGACTATGGCTACACCTTC
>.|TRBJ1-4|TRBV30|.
CAWSPPGLIEKLFF
TGTGCCTGGAGTCCCCCGGGACTTATTGAAAAACTGTTTTTT
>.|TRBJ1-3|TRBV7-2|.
CASSLTRGGNTIYF
TGTGCCAGCAGCTTAACAAGGGGCGGAAACACCATATATTTT
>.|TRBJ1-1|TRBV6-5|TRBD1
CASLPGQGGTEAFF
TGTGCCAGCCTACCGGGACAGGGAGGCACTGAAGCTTTCTTT
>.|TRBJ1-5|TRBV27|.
CASSWRVGQPQHF
TGTGCCAGCAGTTGGAGGGTGGGGCAGCCCCAGCATTTT
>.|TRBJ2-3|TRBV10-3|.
CAIRGTPDTDTQYF
TGTGCCATCAGAGGGACTCCCGACACAGATACGCAGTATTTT
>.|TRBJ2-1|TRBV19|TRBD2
CASSIGGAGGIYNEQFF
TGTGCCAGTAGTATAGGGGGGGCGGGGGGCATCTACAATGAGCAGTTCTTC
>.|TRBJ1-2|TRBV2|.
CASGVRLMRGREGYTF
TGTGCCAGCGGCGTGAGACTTATGCGGGGTAGGGAGGGCTACACCTTC
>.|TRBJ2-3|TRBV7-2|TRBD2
CASSLLAGEADTQYF
TGTGCCAGCAGCTTACTAGCGGGAGAGGCAGATACGCAGTATTTT
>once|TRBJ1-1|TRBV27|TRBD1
CASSLSQGATEAFF
TGTGCCAGCAGTTTAAGTCAGGGGGCCACTGAAGCTTTCTTT
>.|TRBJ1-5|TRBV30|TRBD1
CAWSADRGNQPQHF
TGTGCCTGGAGTGCCGACAGGGGAAATCAGCCCCAGCATTTT
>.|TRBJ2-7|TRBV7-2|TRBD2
CASSGGLAKDEQYF
TGTGCCAGCAGCGGGGGACTAGCCAAGGACGAGCAGTACTTC
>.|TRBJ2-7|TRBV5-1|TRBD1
CASSLGGEPWYEQYF
TGCGCCAGCAGCTTAGGGGGCGAACCGTGGTACGAGCAGTACTTC
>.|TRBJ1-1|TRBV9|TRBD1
CASRQGEAFF
TGTGCCAGCAGACAGGGGGAAGCTTTCTTT
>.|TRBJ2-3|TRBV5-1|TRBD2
CASSLAGGLAIDTQYF
TGCGCCAGCAGCTTGGCGGGGGGACTAGCTATAGATACGCAGTATTTT
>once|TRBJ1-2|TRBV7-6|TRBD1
CASSLRRDRLSTNYGYTF
TGTGCCAGCAGTCTTAGGAGGGACAGACTCTCGACTAACTATGGCTACACCTTC
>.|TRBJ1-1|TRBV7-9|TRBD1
CASSRDRTMNTEAFF
TGTGCCAGCAGCCGGGACAGAACTATGAACACTGAAGCTTTCTTT
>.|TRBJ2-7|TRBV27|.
CASRQISGPGMRAYEQYF
TGTGCCAGTCGACAGATCTCAGGTCCTGGGATGAGAGCCTACGAGCAGTACTTC
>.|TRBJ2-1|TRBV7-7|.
CASSSGGNEQFF
TGTGCCAGCAGCTCCGGAGGGAATGAGCAGTTCTTC
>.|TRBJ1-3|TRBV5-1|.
CASSLSGGGYSGNTIYF
TGCGCCAGCAGCTTGAGCGGGGGGGGCTACTCTGGAAACACCATATATTTT
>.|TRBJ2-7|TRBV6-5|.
CASSGGYEQYF
TGTGCCAGCAGTGGAGGCTACGAGCAGTACTTC
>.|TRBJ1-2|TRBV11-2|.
CASSPSGYGYTF
TGTGCCAGCAGCCCCTCCGGGTATGGCTACACCTTC
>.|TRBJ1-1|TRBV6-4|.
CASSTEPNTEAFF
TGTGCCAGCAGTACAGAGCCGAACACTGAAGCTTTCTTT
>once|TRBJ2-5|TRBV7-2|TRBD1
CASSSGQGAGETQYF
TGTGCCAGCAGCTCCGGACAGGGGGCTGGAGAGACCCAGTACTTC
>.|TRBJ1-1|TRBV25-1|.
CASSELRGGTEAFF
TGTGCCAGCAGTGAATTGCGGGGGGGCACTGAAGCTTTCTTT
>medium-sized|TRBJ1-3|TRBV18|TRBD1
CASSPRTGGDTIYF
TGTGCCAGCTCACCCAGGACAGGAGGGGACACCATATATTTT
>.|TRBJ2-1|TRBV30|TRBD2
CAGLAGAEQFF
TGTGCCGGACTAGCGGGGGCAGAGCAGTTCTTC
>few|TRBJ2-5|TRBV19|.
CASSMSSSKSETQYF
TGTGCCAGTAGTATGTCGTCTAGCAAATCGGAGACCCAGTACTTC
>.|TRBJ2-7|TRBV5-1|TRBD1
CASRNRGPSYEQYF
TGCGCCAGCAGAAACAGGGGACCTTCCTACGAGCAGTACTTC
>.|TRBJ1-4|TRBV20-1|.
CSVSEKLFF
TGCAGCGTCAGTGAAAAACTGTTTTTT
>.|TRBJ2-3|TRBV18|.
CASSPVEGGTDTQYF
TGTGCCAGCTCACCGGTAGAGGGGGGCACAGATACGCAGTATTTT
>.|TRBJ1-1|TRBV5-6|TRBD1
CASSLGQARNTEAFF
TGTGCCAGCAGCCTCGGACAGGCCCGGAACACTGAAGCTTTCTTT
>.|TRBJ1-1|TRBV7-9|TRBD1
CASSLDRGPTEAFF
TGTGCCAGCAGCTTGGACAGGGGGCCCACTGAAGCTTTCTTT
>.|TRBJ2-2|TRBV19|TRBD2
CASSIITSGVTGELFF
TGTGCCAGTAGTATTATTACTAGCGGGGTCACCGGGGAGCTGTTTTTT
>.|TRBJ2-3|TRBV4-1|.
CASSLGGEGDTQYF
TGCGCCAGCAGCCTAGGGGGGGAAGGAGATACGCAGTATTTT
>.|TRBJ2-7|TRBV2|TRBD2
CASSETSGGDEQYF
TGTGCCAGCAGTGAGACTAGCGGGGGCGACGAGCAGTACTTC
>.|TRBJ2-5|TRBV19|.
CASSKGSFSGEETQYF
TGTGCCAGTAGTAAAGGGTCCTTTTCGGGGGAAGAGACCCAGTACTTC
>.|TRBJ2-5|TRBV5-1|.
CASSSGQAQETQYF
TGCGCCAGCAGCTCTGGGCAGGCCCAAGAGACCCAGTACTTC
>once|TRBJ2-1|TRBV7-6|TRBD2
CASSPRRGGSYNEQFF
TGTGCCAGCAGCCCGCGACGGGGGGGTTCCTACAATGAGCAGTTCTTC
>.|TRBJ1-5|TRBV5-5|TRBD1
CASSLEPGGSQPQHF
TGTGCCAGCAGCTTGGAGCCAGGGGGCAGTCAGCCCCAGCATTTT
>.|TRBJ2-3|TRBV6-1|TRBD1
CASSVQTGGGGTDTQYF
TGTGCCAGCAGTGTCCAAACAGGGGGCGGAGGCACAGATACGCAGTATTTT
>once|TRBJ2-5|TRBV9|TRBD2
CASSGAGGLQETQYF
TGTGCCAGCAGCGGCGCGGGAGGCCTCCAAGAGACCCAGTACTTC